This record concerns one T cell receptor (beta chain) sequence. The data originate from a study of patients and donors after allogeneic stem cell transplantation. There are 15 residues in the CDR3. V dropped 5 bases and J dropped 4; count of bases not matched to a gene: 7. The germline gives CDR1 ENHRY, CDR2 SYGVKD. TCRdb re-called the RT-PCR reads through MiXCR, storing one row per CDR3 protein. The sample has about a million distinct CDR3 sequences; approximately 18% are singletons. The TCR comes from a human donor who was either an allogeneic HSCT recipient or a stem cell or donor lymphocyte infusion donor (not recorded which). It is not recorded whose cells these are; they may come from a transplant donor. The sequencing input was blood, either unsorted or a sorted T cell fraction (not recorded which). The gene calls are TRBV10-3 and TRBJ2-5, with TRBD2 matching 10 bases. CDR3 protein: CAISSSGGASETQYF. CDR3 nucleotide sequence: TGTGCCATCAGTTCAAGCGGGGGGGCCTCAGAGACCCAGTACTTC.